The entry below describes one TCR beta chain. This entry comes from a study of T-cell memory formation after mild COVID-19. About the study: TCR clusters were mostly confined to one donor each.

There are 14 residues in the CDR3. The germline V and J ends were trimmed by 0 bases and 10 bases, with 15 bases remaining between them. CDR1 and CDR2 (germline): LGHNA, YSLEER. MiXCR, run by TCRdb on the 5' RACE reads, gives a single entry per CDR3 protein. In the table there are about 350,000 distinct CDR3 sequences, about an eighth of which are singletons. Sample: PBMCs or a T cell subset sorted from them (not recorded which). The gene calls are TRBV4-3 and TRBJ1-2, with D perhaps TRBD1 (6 bases). This receptor was taken from a man between 18 and 35 years old who had mild COVID-19 (a few samples of this study predate the infection). Cell type and time point are not known. The CDR3 bases are TGCGCCAGCAGCCAAGATCTAGGACAGATCTACTACACCTTC. Translated: CASSQDLGQIYYTF.